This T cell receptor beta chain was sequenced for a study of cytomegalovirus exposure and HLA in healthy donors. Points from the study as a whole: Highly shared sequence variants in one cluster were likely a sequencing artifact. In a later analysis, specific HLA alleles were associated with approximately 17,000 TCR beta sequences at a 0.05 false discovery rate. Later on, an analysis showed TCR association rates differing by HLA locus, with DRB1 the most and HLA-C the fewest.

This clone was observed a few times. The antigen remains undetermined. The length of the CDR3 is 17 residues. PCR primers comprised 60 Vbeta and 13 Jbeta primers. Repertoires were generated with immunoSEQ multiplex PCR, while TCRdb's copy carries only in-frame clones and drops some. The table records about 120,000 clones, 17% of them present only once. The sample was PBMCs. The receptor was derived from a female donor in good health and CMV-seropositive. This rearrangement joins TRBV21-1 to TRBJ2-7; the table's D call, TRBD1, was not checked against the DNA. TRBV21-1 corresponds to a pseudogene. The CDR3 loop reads CASSKAPTTRPFYEQYF. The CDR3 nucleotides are TGTGCCAGCAGCAAAGCCCCAACGACACGTCCTTTCTACGAGCAGTACTTC.